This TCR beta chain is from a study of blood T cells in healthy people across ages. Study findings and constraints: Greater diversity and more naive CD4+ cells were seen in long-lived donors than in aged donors.

A J-beta primer mix and a sample-barcoded 5' primer were used in a second PCR of roughly 7 to 12 cycles. Each cDNA molecule was tagged by a template-switch adaptor with 12 random nucleotides. TCRdb used MiXCR to reprocess the 5' RACE reads, holding one entry per CDR3 protein. The sample records 1.6 million or so distinct CDR3 sequences, about 35% being singletons. For this clonotype: The antigen remains unidentified.

The CDR3 is made up of 13 amino acids. In germline, CDR1 is DFQATT, CDR2 SNEGSKA (reference sequence). The trim removed 4 bases at V and 6 bases at J, leaving 3 bases unmatched. This clonotype was sampled from a woman aged 25 to 45 in good health. Specimen: blood. This chain uses TRBV20-1 with TRBJ1-4; 9 nucleotides align to TRBD1. CDR3 in DNA: TGCAGTGCTATGCGGACAGGGGATGAAAAACTGTTTTTT. It translates to CSAMRTGDEKLFF.